This T cell receptor beta chain is drawn from a study of OX40 agonist ivuxolimab in advanced cancers. In the study overall: A history of anti-PD-1, anti-PD-L1 or anti-CTLA-4 therapy was acceptable, and approximately 41% had some.

The CDR3 has 14 amino acids. The J segment lost 4 bases and the V segment lost 3 bases, leaving 2 bases of the junction unmatched. CDR1 SGHNT and CDR2 YYREEE come from the germline V gene (reference sequence). Here immunoSEQ multiplex PCR was the method, and the copy in TCRdb shows in-frame clones only, minus some. Among tens of thousands of clones listed, around 90% were seen once. The sample in question was CD4+ or CD8+ T cells sorted from blood, obtained in a trial of the OX40 agonist ivuxolimab. This sequence originates from an adult with an advanced solid tumor such as melanoma, head and neck, liver or kidney cancer. This sequence joins TRBV5-4 and TRBJ2-7; TRBD2 matches at 12 bases. The CDR3 region is CASSSGLAGYEQYF. CDR3 nucleotide sequence: TGTGCCAGCAGCTCAGGACTAGCGGGGTACGAGCAGTACTTC.